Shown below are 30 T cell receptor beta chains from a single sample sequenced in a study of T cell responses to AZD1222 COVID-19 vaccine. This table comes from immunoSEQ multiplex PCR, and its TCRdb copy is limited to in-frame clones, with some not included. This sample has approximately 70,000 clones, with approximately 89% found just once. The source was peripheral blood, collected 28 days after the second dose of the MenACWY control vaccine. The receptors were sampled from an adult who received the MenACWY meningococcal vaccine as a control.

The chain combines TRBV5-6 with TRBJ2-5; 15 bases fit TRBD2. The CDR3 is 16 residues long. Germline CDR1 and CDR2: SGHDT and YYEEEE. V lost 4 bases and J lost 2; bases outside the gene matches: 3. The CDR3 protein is CASSPGTSGRQETQYF. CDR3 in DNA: TGTGCCAGCAGCCCCGGGACTAGCGGGAGGCAAGAGACCCAGTACTTC.

CDR3 residues: CASSPSLATDTQYF. The CDR3 region has the DNA TGTGCCAGCAGCCCTTCACTAGCAACAGATACGCAGTATTTT. This rearrangement joins TRBV28 to TRBJ2-3; a weak D match, TRBD2 (6 bases). Germline V gene lookup returns CDR1 MDHEN and CDR2 SYDVKM. The CDR3 has 14 amino acids. The germline V and J ends were trimmed by 6 bases and 3 bases, with 13 bases remaining between them.

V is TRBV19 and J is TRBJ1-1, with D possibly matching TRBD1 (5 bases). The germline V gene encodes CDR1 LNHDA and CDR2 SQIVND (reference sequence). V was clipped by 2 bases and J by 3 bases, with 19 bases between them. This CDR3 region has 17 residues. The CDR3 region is CASSIPPLTGGDTEAFF. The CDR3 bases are TGTGCCAGTAGTATACCCCCTCTGACGGGGGGGGACACTGAAGCTTTCTTT.

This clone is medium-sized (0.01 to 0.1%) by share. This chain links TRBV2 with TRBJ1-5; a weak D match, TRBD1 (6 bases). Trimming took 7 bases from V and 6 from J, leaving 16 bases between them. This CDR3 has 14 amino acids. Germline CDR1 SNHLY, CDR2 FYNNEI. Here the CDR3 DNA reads TGTGCCAGCACCAGGGCCGGGGGGCGTCAGCCCCAGCATTTT. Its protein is CASTRAGGRQPQHF.

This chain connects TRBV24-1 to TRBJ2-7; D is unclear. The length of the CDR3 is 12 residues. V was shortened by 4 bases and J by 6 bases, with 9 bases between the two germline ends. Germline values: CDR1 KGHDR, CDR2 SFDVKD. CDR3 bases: TGTGCCACCAGTGACGGCCGACGCGAGCAGTACTTC. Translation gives CATSDGRREQYF.

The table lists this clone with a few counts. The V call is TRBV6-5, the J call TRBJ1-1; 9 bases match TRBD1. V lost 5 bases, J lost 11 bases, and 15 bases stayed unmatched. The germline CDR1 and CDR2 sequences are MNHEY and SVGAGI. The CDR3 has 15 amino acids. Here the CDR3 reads CASSKDRGWPVEAFF. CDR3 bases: TGTGCCAGCAGTAAGGACAGGGGCTGGCCGGTTGAGGCTTTCTTT.

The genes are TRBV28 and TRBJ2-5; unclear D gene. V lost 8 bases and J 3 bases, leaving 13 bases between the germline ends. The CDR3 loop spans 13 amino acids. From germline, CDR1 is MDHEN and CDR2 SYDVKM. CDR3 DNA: TGTGCCAGCCGGAAGGGCTGGAAAGAGACCCAGTACTTC. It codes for CASRKGWKETQYF. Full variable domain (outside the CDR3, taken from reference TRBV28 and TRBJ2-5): DVKVTQSSRYLVKRTGEKVFLECVQDMDHENMFWYRQDPGLGLRLIYFSYDVKMKEKGDIPEGYSVSREKKERFSLILESASTNQTSMYLCASRKGWKETQYFGPGTRLLVL.

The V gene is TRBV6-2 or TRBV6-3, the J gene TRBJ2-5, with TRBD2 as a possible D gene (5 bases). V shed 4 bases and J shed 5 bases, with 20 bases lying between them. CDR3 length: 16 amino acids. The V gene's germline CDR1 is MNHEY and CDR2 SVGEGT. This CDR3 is CASSSLGLAGGETQYF. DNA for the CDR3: TGTGCCAGCAGTTCCCTCGGGCTAGCTGGTGGCGAGACCCAGTACTTC.

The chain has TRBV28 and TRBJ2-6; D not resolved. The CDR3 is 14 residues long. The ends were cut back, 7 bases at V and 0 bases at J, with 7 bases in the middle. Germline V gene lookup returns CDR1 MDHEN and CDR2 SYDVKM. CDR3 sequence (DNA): TGTGCCAGCACCTTCTCCTCTGGGGCCAACGTCCTGACTTTC. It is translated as CASTFSSGANVLTF.

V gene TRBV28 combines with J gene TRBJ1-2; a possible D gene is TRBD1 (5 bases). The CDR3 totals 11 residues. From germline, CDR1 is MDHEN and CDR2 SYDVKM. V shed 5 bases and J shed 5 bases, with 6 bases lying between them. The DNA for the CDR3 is TGTGCCAGCAGTCAGGGATATGGCTACACCTTC. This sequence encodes CASSQGYGYTF.

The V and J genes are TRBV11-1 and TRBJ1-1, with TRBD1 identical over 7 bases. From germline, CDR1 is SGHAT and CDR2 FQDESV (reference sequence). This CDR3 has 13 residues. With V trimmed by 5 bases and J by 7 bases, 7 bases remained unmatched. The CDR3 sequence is CASSHGTAIEAFF. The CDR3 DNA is TGTGCCAGCAGCCATGGGACAGCGATTGAAGCTTTCTTT.

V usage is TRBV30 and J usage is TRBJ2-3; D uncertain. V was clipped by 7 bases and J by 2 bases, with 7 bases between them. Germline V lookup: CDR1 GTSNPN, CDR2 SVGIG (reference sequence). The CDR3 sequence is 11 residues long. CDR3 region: CAFTPTDTQYF. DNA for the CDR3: TGTGCCTTCACCCCCACAGATACGCAGTATTTT.

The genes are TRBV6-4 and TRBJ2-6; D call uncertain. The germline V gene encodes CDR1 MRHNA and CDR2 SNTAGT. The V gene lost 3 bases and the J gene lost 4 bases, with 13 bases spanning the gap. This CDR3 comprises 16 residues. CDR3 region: CASSESFGHGANVLTF. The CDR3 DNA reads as TGTGCCAGCAGTGAATCGTTCGGGCACGGGGCCAACGTCCTGACTTTC.

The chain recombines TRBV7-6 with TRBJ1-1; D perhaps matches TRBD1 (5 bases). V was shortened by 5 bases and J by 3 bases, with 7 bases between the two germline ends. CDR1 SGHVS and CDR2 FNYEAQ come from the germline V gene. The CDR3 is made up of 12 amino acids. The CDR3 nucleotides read TGTGCCAGCAGCCGAGGGGACACTGAAGCTTTCTTT. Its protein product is CASSRGDTEAFF. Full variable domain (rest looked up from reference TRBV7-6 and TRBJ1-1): GAGVSQSPRYKVTKRGQDVALRCDPISGHVSLYWYRQALGQGPEFLTYFNYEAQQDKSGLPNDRFSAERPEGSISTLTIQRTEQRDSAMYRCASSRGDTEAFFGQGTRLTVV.

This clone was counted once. DNA for the CDR3: TGTGCCAGCAGTGAGAGGGGCGTCACTCGGGCTAACTATGGCTACACCTTC. Its protein is CASSERGVTRANYGYTF. The chain carries TRBV6-1 and TRBJ1-2, with a possible D match to TRBD1 (5 bases). The CDR3 covers 17 residues. Per germline, CDR1 MNHNS and CDR2 SASEGT. V lost 3 bases and J 0 bases, leaving 17 bases between the germline ends.

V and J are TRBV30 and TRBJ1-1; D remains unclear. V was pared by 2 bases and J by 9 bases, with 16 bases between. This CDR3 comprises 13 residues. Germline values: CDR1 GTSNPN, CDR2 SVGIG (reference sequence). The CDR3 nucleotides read TGTGCCTGGAGTCTCACAACCGGGAACCAAGCTTTCTTT. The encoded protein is CAWSLTTGNQAFF.

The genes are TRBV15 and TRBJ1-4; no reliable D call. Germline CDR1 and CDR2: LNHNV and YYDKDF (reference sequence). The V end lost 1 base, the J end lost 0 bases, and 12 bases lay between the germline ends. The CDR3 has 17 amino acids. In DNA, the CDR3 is TGTGCCACCAGCAGAGTAGGCTCCACGGCAACTAATGAAAAACTGTTTTTT. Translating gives CATSRVGSTATNEKLFF.

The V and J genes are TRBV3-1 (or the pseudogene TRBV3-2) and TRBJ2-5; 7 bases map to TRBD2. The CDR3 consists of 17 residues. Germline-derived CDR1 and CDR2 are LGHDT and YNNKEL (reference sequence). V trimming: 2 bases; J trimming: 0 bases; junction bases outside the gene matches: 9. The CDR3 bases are TGTGCCAGCAGCCAAAATCACCCCCTAGCGGACCAAGAGACCCAGTACTTC. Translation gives CASSQNHPLADQETQYF.

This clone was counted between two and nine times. In nucleotides, the CDR3 is TGTGCCAGTAGTATATTTAATCAGCCCCAGCATTTT. Encoded protein: CASSIFNQPQHF. The chain combines TRBV19 with TRBJ1-5, with no clear D. V was clipped by 2 bases and J by 4 bases, with 3 bases between them. CDR3 length equals 12 residues. Germline CDR1 LNHDA, CDR2 SQIVND (reference sequence).

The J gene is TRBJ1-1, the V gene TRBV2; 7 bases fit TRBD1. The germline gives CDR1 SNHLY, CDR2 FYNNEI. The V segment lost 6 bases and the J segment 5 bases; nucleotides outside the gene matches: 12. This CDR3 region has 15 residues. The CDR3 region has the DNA TGTGCCAGCAGCTACTACAGGGGAGGGGGTACTGAAGCTTTCTTT. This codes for CASSYYRGGGTEAFF. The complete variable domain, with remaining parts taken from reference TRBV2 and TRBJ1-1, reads EPEVTQTPSHQVTQMGQEVILRCVPISNHLYFYWYRQILGQKVEFLVSFYNNEISEKSEIFDDQFSVERPDGSNFTLKIRSTKLEDSAMYFCASSYYRGGGTEAFFGQGTRLTVV.

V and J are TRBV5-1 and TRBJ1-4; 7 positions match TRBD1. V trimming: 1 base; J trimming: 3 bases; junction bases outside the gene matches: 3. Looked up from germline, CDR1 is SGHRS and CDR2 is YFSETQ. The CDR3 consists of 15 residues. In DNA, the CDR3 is TGCGCCAGCAGCTTGATTGGGACAGCTAATGAAAAACTGTTTTTT. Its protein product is CASSLIGTANEKLFF.

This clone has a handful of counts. The CDR3 region is CAWSDGSQGTPQHF. The CDR3 DNA sequence: TGTGCCTGGAGTGATGGCAGTCAAGGGACGCCCCAGCATTTT. V and J are TRBV30 and TRBJ1-5; D is possibly TRBD1 (5 bases). Looked up from germline, CDR1 is GTSNPN and CDR2 is SVGIG (reference sequence). The CDR3 covers 14 residues. V gave up 1 base and J gave up 9 bases, with 16 bases separating them.

The CDR3 reads CASSTLRQEGGEKLFF. As DNA, the CDR3 is TGTGCCAGCAGCACCCTCAGACAGGAAGGGGGTGAAAAACTGTTTTTT. The chain has TRBV5-4 and TRBJ1-4; possibly TRBD1 for D (6 bases). Germline V gives CDR1 SGHNT, CDR2 YYREEE (reference sequence). Trimming shortened V by 4 bases and J by 7 bases, and 20 bases separated the two germline ends. The CDR3 consists of 16 residues.

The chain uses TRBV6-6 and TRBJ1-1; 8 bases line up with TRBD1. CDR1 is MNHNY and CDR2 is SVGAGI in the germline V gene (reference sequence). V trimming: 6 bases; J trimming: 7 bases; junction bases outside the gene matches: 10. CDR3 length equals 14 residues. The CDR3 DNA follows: TGTGCCAGCAGATCCGGACAGGGCCCCTATGAAGCTTTCTTT. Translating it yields CASRSGQGPYEAFF.

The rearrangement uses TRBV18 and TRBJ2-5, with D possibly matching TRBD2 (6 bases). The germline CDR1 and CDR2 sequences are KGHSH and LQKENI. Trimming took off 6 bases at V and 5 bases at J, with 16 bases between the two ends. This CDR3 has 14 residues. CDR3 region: CASSRDLMWETQYF. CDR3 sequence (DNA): TGTGCCAGCTCGCGGGACCTCATGTGGGAGACCCAGTACTTC.

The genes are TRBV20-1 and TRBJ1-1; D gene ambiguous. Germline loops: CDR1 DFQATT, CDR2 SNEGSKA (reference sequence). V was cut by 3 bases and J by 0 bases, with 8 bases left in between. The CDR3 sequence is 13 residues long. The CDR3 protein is CSASLGMNTEAFF. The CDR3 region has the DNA TGCAGTGCTAGTTTGGGCATGAACACTGAAGCTTTCTTT.

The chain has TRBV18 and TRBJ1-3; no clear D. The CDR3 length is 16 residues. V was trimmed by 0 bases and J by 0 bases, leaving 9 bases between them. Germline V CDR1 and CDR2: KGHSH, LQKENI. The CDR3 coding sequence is TGTGCCAGCTCACCACCGGGCGAAATCTCTGGAAACACCATATATTTT. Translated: CASSPPGEISGNTIYF.

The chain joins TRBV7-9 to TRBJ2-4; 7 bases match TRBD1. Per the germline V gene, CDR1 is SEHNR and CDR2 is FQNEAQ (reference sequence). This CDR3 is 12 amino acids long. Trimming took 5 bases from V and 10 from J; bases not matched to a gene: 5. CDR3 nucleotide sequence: TGTGCCAGCAGCCCCGACAGGGAGATTCAGTACTTC. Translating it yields CASSPDREIQYF.

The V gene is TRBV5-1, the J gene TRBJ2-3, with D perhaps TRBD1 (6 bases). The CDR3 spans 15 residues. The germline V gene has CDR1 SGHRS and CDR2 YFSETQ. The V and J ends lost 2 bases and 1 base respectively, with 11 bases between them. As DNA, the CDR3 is TGCGCCAGCAGCTTTTTGGGACAACGCACAGATACGCAGTATTTT. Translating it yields CASSFLGQRTDTQYF. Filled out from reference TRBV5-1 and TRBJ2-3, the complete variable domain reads KAGVTQTPRYLIKTRGQQVTLSCSPISGHRSVSWYQQTPGQGLQFLFEYFSETQRNKGNFPGRFSGRQFSNSRSEMNVSTLELGDSALYLCASSFLGQRTDTQYFGPGTRLTVL.

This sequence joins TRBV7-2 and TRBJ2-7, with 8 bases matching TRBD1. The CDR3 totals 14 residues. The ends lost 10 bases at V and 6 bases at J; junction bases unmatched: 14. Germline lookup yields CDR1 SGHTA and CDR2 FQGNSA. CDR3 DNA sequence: TGTGCCACTAGCTGGGGAGACAGGGGTTTCGAGCAGTACTTC. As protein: CATSWGDRGFEQYF.